The following is a T cell receptor beta chain sequence with its context. Its antigen is unknown. No per-base quality is available; no much larger clone lies one base away. The library relied on the immunoSEQ multiplex PCR assay. For TCR sequencing, RNA was extracted from every sample and reverse transcribed into cDNA to serve as template. First-strand cDNA was synthesized using SuperScript III with a 2:1 mix of oligo-dT and random hexamers. Amplification bias was assessed with a synthetic immune receptor repertoire, and residual bias was removed computationally. From the authors' description of their analysis: Raw reads were preprocessed to remove errors, and CDR3 was defined according to IMGT conventions as the region from the conserved cysteine to phenylalanine. Clonality was computed by normalizing Shannon entropy by log2 of the number of productive unique TCRs and subtracting the result from 1. Scalp TCRbeta sequences were cross-referenced with sorted blood CD4 and CD8 repertoires so that the CD4 or CD8 identity of scalp clones could be inferred. TCRdb provides this immuneACCESS table in a form limited to in-frame rearrangements. Some clones are lacking; in checked studies, under half of them reflect an unresolved V gene, and why the rest are absent is not known. That table is the source of V, J and clone size, and D and trimming were worked out from the DNA. The sample data list some 120,000 clones, and roughly 50% of these were observed just once. The ten largest clones represent roughly 10% of the sample.

The data were obtained in a study of CD8+ T cells in alopecia areata listed by TCRdb under 2018. At the level of the whole study: High-throughput TCRbeta sequencing was used to examine T cell clonal expansion in alopecia areata in both the C3H/HeJ mouse model and human patients. Human TCRbeta sequencing covered scalp tissue and sorted CD4+ and CD8+ peripheral blood T cells from patchy and totalis/universalis alopecia areata patients and healthy controls. Clonality in the scalp was compared among normal scalp (n=4), patchy alopecia areata scalp (n=8), and alopecia totalis/universalis scalp (n=8). The RNA source kit depended on sample type: the PAXgene miRNA kit for fixed scalp, the miRNeasy kit for PBMCs, and the RNeasy kit for mouse skin. TCRbeta CDR3 regions were amplified by immunoSEQ multiplex PCR using 35 Vbeta forward and 13 Jbeta reverse primers. The research as a whole found: Compared with normal scalp, lesional scalp had higher clonality and more expanded CD8+ clones, particularly in alopecia totalis/universalis, a pattern that suggests antigenic drive. Compared with mice, TCR sequences shared between patients were less clear, possibly partly because of HLA diversity across the patient population. Unlike mouse skin, where gammadelta T cells dominate, normal human skin contains resident alphabeta T cells that get sequenced too, which complicates analysis of the scalp TCR repertoire.

Peripheral blood and lesional scalp punch biopsies were obtained from patients with alopecia areata. PBMCs were separated by density centrifugation and stained for CD3, CD4 and CD8, after which CD4+ and CD8+ T cells were sorted on a FACSAria. Alopecia areata patients who were not treated were recruited through a multicenter biomarker study. In five patients from the biomarker study, the blood CD8+ T cells went through an additional sort into NKG2D-low and NKG2D-high fractions. The germline V gene gives CDR1 as SQVTM and CDR2 as ANQGSEA. Reading from cysteine to phenylalanine, the CDR3 counts 16 amino acids. The DNA shown is the 48-base CDR3, in frame from base 1. Germline trimming amounts to 1 base on V and 3 bases on J, with 7 as the count of junction bases outside the gene matches.

The sequenced material came from NKG2D-low CD8+ T cells sorted from blood. The cell subset or site label, as the study defines it: sorted CD8+ NKG2D-low blood T cells. The receptor comes from a human donor with alopecia areata. Recombination linked TRBV29-1 to TRBJ2-7, with 12 middle bases fitting TRBD2. The CDR3 in this case is CSVEARLAGDNYEQYF. The nucleotide sequence reads as follows: TGCAGCGTTGAAGCTCGACTAGCGGGGGATAACTACGAGCAGTACTTC.